The rows below give T cell receptor beta chains drawn from one sample of a study of T-cell reconstitution after alpha-beta-depleted transplantation in children. MiXCR, run by TCRdb on the PCR reads, gives a single entry per CDR3 protein. The table shows 90,000 to 100,000 distinct CDR3 sequences, with less than 15% occurring only once. Sequencing used PBMCs from the stem cell graft donor, obtained from the stem cell graft. The source is a human donor who donated a stem cell graft to a child with inherited bone marrow failure. CDR3s include the opening cysteine and the closing phenylalanine or tryptophan. The D gene is left open where the match is weak. Some rows mark clone size as missing; the rest say once, few, many or name a class of expanded clone.

j_gene,d_gene,v_gene,abundance,CDR3nt,CDR3aa
TRBJ2-7,NA,TRBV12-3/TRBV12-4,many,TGTGCCAGCAGGCCTATGGGTGGCGAGCAGTACTTC,CASRPMGGEQYF
TRBJ2-2,NA,TRBV29-1,few,TGCAGCGCGTGGGCAGGGGGGGGTCAGCTGTTTTTT,CSAWAGGGQLFF
TRBJ1-4,TRBD1,TRBV7-2,many,TGTGCCAGCAGGCCAACCAACAGGGGTCGGGAAAAACTGTTTTTT,CASRPTNRGREKLFF
TRBJ1-1,NA,TRBV7-9,NA,TGTGCCAGCAGCTGGCCGGGAGGACTGAACACTGAAGCTTTCTTT,CASSWPGGLNTEAFF
TRBJ2-2,TRBD1,TRBV9,many,TGTGCCAGCAGCGCGAACCCAGGGGGCACAGCTCACACCGGGGAGCTGTTTTTT,CASSANPGGTAHTGELFF
TRBJ1-3,NA,TRBV6-5,NA,TGTGCCAGCAGTCGCCGGGAAACTACTGGAAACACCATATATTTT,CASSRRETTGNTIYF
TRBJ2-2,NA,TRBV4-1,many,TGCGCCAGCAGCCAATTCTTAATTCCCCGGAACTCGAACACCGGGGAGCTGTTTTTT,CASSQFLIPRNSNTGELFF
TRBJ2-2,NA,TRBV3-1,many,TGTGCCAGCAGCCAGGAAAACACCGGGGAGCTGTTTTTT,CASSQENTGELFF
TRBJ2-7,NA,TRBV19,few,TGTGCCAGTAGCCATCGGGACGGCTCCTACGAGCAGTACTTC,CASSHRDGSYEQYF
TRBJ2-3,NA,TRBV5-1,many,TGCGCCAGCAGCTCCGGGACTGCCTCCACAGATACGCAGTATTTT,CASSSGTASTDTQYF
TRBJ2-6,NA,TRBV7-2,many,TGTGCCAGCAGCCACTGGGGTTCTGGGGCCAACGTCCTGACTTTC,CASSHWGSGANVLTF
TRBJ1-4,NA,TRBV30,many,TGTGCCTGGAGAGGGGCGGGTAATGAAAAACTGTTTTTT,CAWRGAGNEKLFF
TRBJ2-2,TRBD1,TRBV5-6,many,TGTGCCAGCAACCTGGACAGGGGCGTCGGCGGGGAGCTGTTTTTT,CASNLDRGVGGELFF
TRBJ1-6,NA,TRBV7-8,many,TGTGCCAGCAGCTTATGGGGATCGGGGGGTAATTCACCCCTCCACTTT,CASSLWGSGGNSPLHF
TRBJ2-2,NA,TRBV18,NA,TGTGCCAGCTCAACAGACACCGGGGAGCTGTTTTTT,CASSTDTGELFF
TRBJ2-2,NA,TRBV29-1,many,TGCAGCGTTGAAGTCCCAGCCAGCCTGAACACCGGGGAGCTGTTTTTT,CSVEVPASLNTGELFF
TRBJ2-2,NA,TRBV4-3,NA,TGCGCCAGCAGCCCAGGGGGGGGATCGTGGACCGGGGAGCTGTTTTTT,CASSPGGGSWTGELFF
TRBJ2-5,NA,TRBV29-1,NA,TGCAGCGCGGGACCCCAAGAGACCCAGTACTTC,CSAGPQETQYF
TRBJ2-7,NA,TRBV5-1,many,TGCGCCAGCAGGCATCGGGAATACTACGAGCAGTACTTC,CASRHREYYEQYF
TRBJ2-2,NA,TRBV11-2,many,TGTGCCAGCAGCTTAGATACAGCCAAGGGTGTTACCGGGGAGCTGTTTTTT,CASSLDTAKGVTGELFF
TRBJ2-1,NA,TRBV6-5,many,TGTGCCAGCAGTTACTCGAGGGCAACTGAGCAGTTCTTC,CASSYSRATEQFF
TRBJ2-7,TRBD1,TRBV7-2,many,TGTGCCAGCAGCATCCGGACAGGGACCTACGAGCAGTACTTC,CASSIRTGTYEQYF
TRBJ1-5,NA,TRBV12-3/TRBV12-4,NA,TGTGCCAGCACTCGAGGAGGTCAGCCCCAGCATTTT,CASTRGGQPQHF
TRBJ2-1,NA,TRBV12-3/TRBV12-4,many,TGTGCCAGCACCCAGGGCGCCCGGGCGCAGTTCTTC,CASTQGARAQFF
TRBJ2-2,NA,TRBV24-1,many,TGTGCCACCAGTAACCGGGACTCTACTTCGTCTGGGGAGCTGTTTTTT,CATSNRDSTSSGELFF
TRBJ1-5,TRBD1,TRBV7-8,few,TGTGCCAGCAGCTTAAACGCAGGGGGAAGAAATCAGCCCCAGCATTTT,CASSLNAGGRNQPQHF
TRBJ2-1,TRBD1,TRBV10-3,many,TGTGCCATCAGCCCAGGGGGCAATGAGCAGTTCTTC,CAISPGGNEQFF
TRBJ1-1,NA,TRBV4-2,many,TGTGCCAGCAGCCAAGAGAGACAGATGAACACTGAAGCTTTCTTT,CASSQERQMNTEAFF
TRBJ2-7,TRBD2,TRBV9,many,TGTGCATCAAGTCTCGCGGGAGGCACCTACGAGCAGTACTTC,CASSLAGGTYEQYF
TRBJ1-5,TRBD1,TRBV7-2,many,TGTGCCAGCAGCTTTGCTCCGTCAGGGGGCGGCAATCAGCCCCAGCATTTT,CASSFAPSGGGNQPQHF
TRBJ2-1,NA,TRBV3-1,many,TGTGCCAGCAGCCAAGATCTCCCAGTTGTTGAGCAGTTCTTC,CASSQDLPVVEQFF
TRBJ2-7,NA,TRBV5-1,NA,TGCGCCAGCAGCGACACTCTGTCACCCTCCTACGAGCAGTACTTC,CASSDTLSPSYEQYF
TRBJ2-3,NA,TRBV19,once,TGTGCCAGTAGTATTGGGACTGTCACAGATACGCAGTATTTT,CASSIGTVTDTQYF
TRBJ2-4,NA,TRBV6-2/TRBV6-3,few,TGTGCCAGCAGGACCCAAATAGCCAAAAACATTCAGTACTTC,CASRTQIAKNIQYF
TRBJ2-1,NA,TRBV7-6,NA,TGTGCCAGCAGCGCTAGTGAGAGCTCCTACAATGAGCAGTTCTTC,CASSASESSYNEQFF
TRBJ1-4,NA,TRBV18,NA,TGTGCCAGCTCACCAGGGGGGAATGAAAAACTGTTTTTT,CASSPGGNEKLFF
TRBJ2-5,NA,TRBV4-3,NA,TGCGCCAGCAGCCAAGCCACGCGGGAGACCCAGTACTTC,CASSQATRETQYF
TRBJ1-1,TRBD1,TRBV5-1,many,TGCGCCAGCAGTCCCACCGGACAGGGGTCGATCACTGAAGCTTTCTTT,CASSPTGQGSITEAFF
TRBJ2-6,NA,TRBV7-2,many,TGTGCCAGCACCCGGGGCACCTCCCCCTCTGGGGCCAACGTCCTGACTTTC,CASTRGTSPSGANVLTF
TRBJ1-1,NA,TRBV5-1,many,TGCGCCATCAGCCCTTTCGGAAGTACCCAGAACACTGAAGCTTTCTTT,CAISPFGSTQNTEAFF
TRBJ1-5,NA,TRBV25-1,many,TGTGCCAGCACGGGCGGGTCTAGCAATCAGCCCCAGCATTTT,CASTGGSSNQPQHF
TRBJ2-3,NA,TRBV5-1,many,TGCGCCAGCAGCTGGGGACTCTCCACAGATACGCAGTATTTT,CASSWGLSTDTQYF
TRBJ1-2,NA,TRBV20-1,many,TGCAGTGCTAGGTGGAGGGTTGGGAACTATGGCTACACCTTC,CSARWRVGNYGYTF
TRBJ1-1,NA,TRBV2,NA,TGTGCCAGCAGGGGACGGGTCGGAGGTGCTGAAGCTTTCTTT,CASRGRVGGAEAFF
TRBJ2-6,NA,TRBV5-5,many,TGTGCCAGCAGCTTGGTGGGGGCCGGGGCCAACGTCCTGACTTTC,CASSLVGAGANVLTF
TRBJ2-1,TRBD2,TRBV7-8,many,TGTGCCAGCAGCTTCGAGGGACTAGCGGGTCAAGAGCAGTTCTTC,CASSFEGLAGQEQFF
TRBJ2-5,NA,TRBV5-1,many,TGCGCCAGCAGCCCCACAGGGCTTAGGGAGACCCAGTACTTC,CASSPTGLRETQYF
TRBJ1-2,TRBD1,TRBV12-3/TRBV12-4,many,TGTGCCAGCAGTTTCGGGACAGGGGGCAATTATGGCTACACCTTC,CASSFGTGGNYGYTF
TRBJ2-2,TRBD1,TRBV6-5,many,TGTGCCAGTAACCCAGGGGGCGCGGTCACCGGGGAGCTGTTTTTT,CASNPGGAVTGELFF
TRBJ1-5,NA,TRBV19,many,TGTGCCAGTAGTCTAAACCGAGATAGCAATCAGCCCCAGCATTTT,CASSLNRDSNQPQHF
TRBJ1-2,NA,TRBV5-5,many,TGTGCCAGCAGCCCTGGAACAGGGCTTAGCTATGGCTACACCTTC,CASSPGTGLSYGYTF
TRBJ2-6,NA,TRBV7-2,many,TGTGCCAGCAGCTTAGTAGTATCTGGGGCCAACGTCCTGACTTTC,CASSLVVSGANVLTF
TRBJ2-7,NA,TRBV7-2,many,TGTGCCAGCAGCTTGAGGCGGGATAGCTCCTACGAGCAGTACTTC,CASSLRRDSSYEQYF
TRBJ2-3,TRBD2,TRBV4-2,many,TGTGCCAGCAGCCAAGGACTAGCCTCGGAGATGGTATATGACACAGATACGCAGTATTTT,CASSQGLASEMVYDTDTQYF
TRBJ2-6,NA,TRBV6-5,many,TGTGCCAGCAGTTCCCAGGGACCCGGGGCCAACGTCCTGACTTTC,CASSSQGPGANVLTF
TRBJ1-4,NA,TRBV5-1,many,TGCGCCAGCAGCTTGCGGACAGCCGGAAATGAAAAACTGTTTTTT,CASSLRTAGNEKLFF
TRBJ1-2,TRBD1,TRBV20-1,many,TGCAGTGCTACCAAGACAGGGGAGAATGGCTACACCTTC,CSATKTGENGYTF
TRBJ2-1,TRBD2,TRBV29-1,many,TGCAGCGTTGGGGAGGGTGGCAGCCCGTTCTTC,CSVGEGGSPFF
TRBJ2-1,NA,TRBV6-6,many,TGTGCCAGCGGGAGAACCTACAATGAGCAGTTCTTC,CASGRTYNEQFF
TRBJ1-1,NA,TRBV12-3/TRBV12-4,many,TGTGCCAGCACCCCCTACAGTAACACTGAAGCTTTCTTT,CASTPYSNTEAFF